The text below deals with one T cell receptor (beta chain). Other DNA sequences in the same sample also yield this CDR3. The data originate from a study of blood T cell repertoires in COVID-19. As for the study in general: From T cells, B-cell-depleted T cells, or PBMCs came the material, which was cDNA or gDNA.

Here immunoSEQ multiplex PCR was the method, and the copy in TCRdb shows in-frame clones only, minus some. Of 200,000 to 300,000 clones listed, 86% are singletons. Deletions cut 3 bases from V and 0 bases from J, with 5 bases between. The CDR3 length is 13 residues. Germline loops: CDR1 KGHSH, CDR2 LQKENI. The receptor's source is a man at least 80 years old with acute or convalescent COVID-19. The V gene is TRBV18, the J gene TRBJ1-1; D is unresolved. Sequencing was performed on peripheral blood. CDR3 amino acids: CASSPDMNTEAFF. The DNA of the CDR3 is TGTGCCAGCTCACCCGACATGAACACTGAAGCTTTCTTT.